This is a list of T cell receptor beta chains from one sample in a study of identical twins. TCRdb called the 5' RACE reads again in MiXCR, with one record for every CDR3 protein. The sample has about 240,000 distinct CDR3 sequences, approximately 6.8% seen once. These data also featured in a second study, about yellow fever vaccine responses in identical twins.

Input material: CD8+ T cells sorted from blood. The receptors were gathered from a woman aged 18-35 years in good health. Each CDR3 is given with its conserved first and last residue. D genes are given only for firm matches. Clone sizes are given selectively: once, few, many, or a class where the clone is expanded.

abundance,d_gene,j_gene,v_gene,CDR3aa,CDR3nt
few,.,TRBJ2-1,TRBV20-1,CSARPPRKLYNEQFF,TGCAGTGCTAGACCTCCACGGAAACTCTACAATGAGCAGTTCTTC
few,.,TRBJ1-1,TRBV4-2,CASSQEMGRGTEAFF,TGTGCCAGCAGCCAAGAAATGGGACGGGGTACTGAAGCTTTCTTT
.,.,TRBJ2-1,TRBV15,CATSRTARNEQFF,TGTGCCACCAGCCGAACGGCGCGCAATGAGCAGTTCTTC
.,.,TRBJ2-3,TRBV14,CASSQDVGAGDTQYF,TGTGCCAGCAGCCAAGATGTGGGGGCGGGAGATACGCAGTATTTT
.,TRBD1,TRBJ1-1,TRBV28,CASSLPPQGALRTEAFF,TGTGCCAGCAGTTTACCCCCCCAGGGGGCGCTTCGCACTGAAGCTTTCTTT
many,.,TRBJ2-2,TRBV12-3/TRBV12-4,CASSLGSWGTGELFF,TGTGCCAGCAGTTTGGGCAGCTGGGGCACCGGGGAGCTGTTTTTT
few,TRBD1,TRBJ1-2,TRBV7-9,CASSYRDSYGYTF,TGTGCCAGCAGCTACCGGGACAGTTATGGCTACACCTTC
many,.,TRBJ1-3,TRBV7-2,CASSLGPWAGNTIYF,TGTGCCAGCAGCCTAGGGCCTTGGGCTGGAAACACCATATATTTT
few,.,TRBJ2-3,TRBV7-8,CASSLGVSSTDTQYF,TGTGCCAGCAGCTTAGGGGTCTCGAGCACAGATACGCAGTATTTT
many,TRBD2,TRBJ2-3,TRBV14,CASSQAILLAGSTDTQYF,TGTGCCAGCAGCCAAGCGATCCTACTAGCGGGCTCCACAGATACGCAGTATTTT
.,TRBD2,TRBJ2-3,TRBV5-8,CASSPGTSEADTQYF,TGTGCCAGCAGCCCCGGGACTAGCGAGGCAGATACGCAGTATTTT
many,TRBD1,TRBJ2-7,TRBV28,CASSLGQGGNEQYF,TGTGCCAGCAGTCTTGGACAGGGGGGTAACGAGCAGTACTTC
.,.,TRBJ1-6,TRBV6-5,CASSYSSGGLSYNSPLHF,TGTGCCAGCAGTTACTCGAGTGGGGGACTCTCCTATAATTCACCCCTCCACTTT
.,.,TRBJ2-7,TRBV6-1,CASSPRQVSYEQYF,TGTGCCAGCAGTCCCCGACAGGTCTCCTACGAGCAGTACTTC
few,.,TRBJ2-5,TRBV7-9,CASSNIRDTPRRETQYF,TGTGCCAGCAGTAACATCCGGGACACCCCTCGGAGGGAGACCCAGTACTTC
many,.,TRBJ1-2,TRBV7-9,CASTRDFGYGYTF,TGTGCCAGCACCCGAGATTTCGGCTATGGCTACACCTTC
few,.,TRBJ2-3,TRBV5-1,CASSLASGGPITDTQYF,TGCGCCAGCAGCTTGGCCAGTGGGGGGCCAATTACAGATACGCAGTATTTT
.,TRBD2,TRBJ2-5,TRBV4-2,CASTSGTSPIQETQYF,TGTGCCAGCACTTCGGGGACTAGCCCGATCCAAGAGACCCAGTACTTC
few,.,TRBJ2-1,TRBV7-6,CASSSGEGSNEQFF,TGTGCCAGCAGCTCAGGGGAGGGGTCCAATGAGCAGTTCTTC
many,TRBD2,TRBJ2-1,TRBV12-3/TRBV12-4,CASFRTSALNEQFF,TGTGCCAGCTTTCGGACTAGCGCTCTCAATGAGCAGTTCTTC
many,.,TRBJ2-7,TRBV7-9,CASSQRADVAYEQYF,TGTGCCAGCAGCCAGAGGGCAGATGTCGCCTACGAGCAGTACTTC
few,.,TRBJ2-1,TRBV27,CASSFFGGDFYNEQFF,TGTGCCAGCAGTTTTTTCGGGGGCGACTTCTACAATGAGCAGTTCTTC
.,.,TRBJ1-6,TRBV12-3/TRBV12-4,CASSSHLLGSPLHF,TGTGCCAGCAGTTCCCACCTCCTGGGATCACCCCTCCACTTT
many,.,TRBJ1-1,TRBV5-1,CASSLGRTRDTEAFF,TGCGCCAGCAGCTTGGGGAGGACCAGGGACACTGAAGCTTTCTTT
.,.,TRBJ1-1,TRBV29-1,CSDGGNYGGTEAFF,TGCAGCGATGGGGGAAATTATGGGGGCACTGAAGCTTTCTTT
.,.,TRBJ1-5,TRBV6-2/TRBV6-3,CASSYLVGPDQPQHF,TGTGCCAGCAGTTATTTAGTGGGGCCCGACCAGCCCCAGCATTTT
.,TRBD1,TRBJ2-7,TRBV10-2,CASSLPGTVGEQYF,TGCGCCAGCAGCCTACCCGGGACAGTTGGCGAGCAGTACTTC
few,.,TRBJ2-7,TRBV6-5,CASSLQSGARDEQYF,TGTGCCAGCAGCTTACAGTCGGGAGCGAGGGACGAGCAGTACTTC
few,TRBD2,TRBJ2-7,TRBV12-3/TRBV12-4,CASSRTSGNSYEQYF,TGTGCCAGCAGCCGGACTAGCGGGAACTCCTACGAGCAGTACTTC
few,.,TRBJ2-1,TRBV5-1,CASSLKFGSYNEQFF,TGCGCCAGCAGCTTGAAATTCGGGTCCTACAATGAGCAGTTCTTC
.,.,TRBJ2-5,TRBV5-6,CASSYRVGQETQYF,TGTGCCAGCAGTTACAGGGTTGGCCAAGAGACCCAGTACTTC
.,TRBD2,TRBJ2-1,TRBV5-6,CASSLASGGDNEQFF,TGTGCCAGCAGCTTGGCTAGCGGGGGGGACAATGAGCAGTTCTTC
.,.,TRBJ2-5,TRBV10-2,CASSPTQGPSQETQYF,TGCGCCAGCAGCCCCACTCAGGGGCCCAGCCAAGAGACCCAGTACTTC
many,.,TRBJ2-1,TRBV6-5,CASSWGWSNEQFF,TGTGCCAGCAGTTGGGGTTGGAGCAATGAGCAGTTCTTC
.,TRBD1,TRBJ1-2,TRBV9,CASRSGGPHGYTF,TGTGCCAGCCGGTCAGGGGGACCACATGGCTACACCTTC
few,.,TRBJ2-7,TRBV29-1,CSVEGQGPYEQYF,TGCAGCGTTGAAGGCCAGGGACCCTACGAGCAGTACTTC
many,TRBD2,TRBJ2-1,TRBV29-1,CSVVKGLAGARNEQFF,TGCAGCGTTGTTAAGGGACTAGCGGGGGCCCGCAATGAGCAGTTCTTC
.,.,TRBJ1-5,TRBV13,CASSLGQYGQPQHF,TGTGCCAGCAGCTTGGGACAATACGGCCAGCCCCAGCATTTT
few,.,TRBJ2-2,TRBV6-6,CASSYSTSGELFF,TGTGCCAGCAGTTACTCGACTTCCGGGGAGCTGTTTTTT
few,TRBD1,TRBJ1-1,TRBV5-1,CASSLGDSSNTEAFF,TGCGCCAGCAGCTTAGGGGACAGTTCGAACACTGAAGCTTTCTTT
many,.,TRBJ1-5,TRBV27,CASGNSNQPQHF,TGTGCCAGCGGCAATAGCAATCAGCCCCAGCATTTT
many,.,TRBJ2-3,TRBV5-6,CASSPAPGRGRTDTQYF,TGTGCCAGCAGCCCAGCCCCGGGACGGGGGAGGACAGATACGCAGTATTTT
few,.,TRBJ2-1,TRBV6-2/TRBV6-3,CASSSLFTGLSYNEQFF,TGTGCCAGCAGTAGCCTCTTTACGGGCCTCTCCTACAATGAGCAGTTCTTC
many,.,TRBJ1-4,TRBV5-1,CASSFKGGGTNEKLFF,TGCGCCAGCAGCTTTAAGGGGGGAGGAACTAATGAAAAACTGTTTTTT
.,TRBD2,TRBJ2-5,TRBV28,CASSTLAGGPKETQYF,TGTGCCAGCAGTACCTTAGCGGGAGGGCCTAAAGAGACCCAGTACTTC